This T cell receptor (beta chain) is drawn from a study of T cells after yellow fever vaccination. Whole-study context: Any fraction with a low cell number was prepared using SMART-Seq v4 Ultra Low Input. General observations from the study: CD4 and CD8 compartments shared a small share of clonotypes. Post-booster repertoires contained most primary-vaccination clones again (approximately 95% CD4, around 88% CD8).

Synthesis of TCR cDNA relied on 5'RACE template switching, which attached a universal primer site and UMIs. TCRdb re-analysed the 5' RACE reads in MiXCR, keeping a single row per CDR3 protein. The data contain 170,000 or so distinct CDR3 sequences, about a tenth of them seen just once; the ten biggest clones take up around 33%. Looked up from germline, CDR1 is MGHRA and CDR2 is YSYEKL. V lost 1 base to trimming and J lost 0 bases, with 5 bases between them. This CDR3 has 14 amino acids. In its sample, this clonotype was seen a few times. Antigen: not known. This chain links TRBV4-1 with TRBJ2-3, with no clear D. This receptor was taken from a man in his late teens or twenties who received the YFV17D yellow fever vaccine. The sequenced sample was CD8+ T cells sorted from PBMCs, obtained 45 days after the yellow fever booster vaccination. The CDR3 nucleotides read TGCGCCAGCAGCCAAGTCCCGAGCACAGATACGCAGTATTTT. Protein product: CASSQVPSTDTQYF.